A selection of T cell receptor beta chains follows, all from one sample in a study of shared clonotypes between healthy human individuals. Assay used: immunoSEQ multiplex PCR; TCRdb lists only in-frame clones, some missing. The sample includes roughly 2 million clones, approximately 95% of them seen just once. The sequenced sample was naive CD4+ T cells sorted from blood. Source of these receptors: a man aged 18-30 years in good health. Both conserved end residues are part of each CDR3. The order of the fields is CDR3 DNA, CDR3 protein, V gene, CDR3 length, J gene, D gene, clone size. A D gene is named only where the DNA matches it firmly. Rows give clone size only sometimes, using once, few, many, or a class for an expanded clone.

cdr3_nt: TGCGCCAGCAGCCGGACTAGCGGGGTAAACACCGGGGAGCTGTTTTTT
cdr3_aa: CASSRTSGVNTGELFF
v_call: TRBV5-1
cdr3_length: 16
j_call: TRBJ2-2
d_call: TRBD2
clone_size: -

cdr3_nt: TGTGCCAGCAGCCAAGAGGGGGCCCACGGACCCCTCCACTTT
cdr3_aa: CASSQEGAHGPLHF
v_call: TRBV14
cdr3_length: 14
j_call: TRBJ1-6
d_call: -
clone_size: -

cdr3_nt: TGTGCCAGCAGCTCGGGACAGGGAAAGGAAAAACTGTTTTTT
cdr3_aa: CASSSGQGKEKLFF
v_call: TRBV7-9
cdr3_length: 14
j_call: TRBJ1-4
d_call: TRBD1
clone_size: once

cdr3_nt: TGTGCCAGCAGCCCCCCCGTGGGAGAACGTATCGAGGCCTCCTACGAGCAGTACTTC
cdr3_aa: CASSPPVGERIEASYEQYF
v_call: TRBV13
cdr3_length: 19
j_call: TRBJ2-7
d_call: -
clone_size: -

cdr3_nt: TGTGCCAGTACGACAGGGGCCCTTCCCGAAAAACTGTTTTTT
cdr3_aa: CASTTGALPEKLFF
v_call: TRBV19
cdr3_length: 14
j_call: TRBJ1-4
d_call: TRBD1
clone_size: -

cdr3_nt: TGTGCCAGCAGCTCTCCACAGAGCTCCTACAATGAGCAGTTCTTC
cdr3_aa: CASSSPQSSYNEQFF
v_call: TRBV5-4
cdr3_length: 15
j_call: TRBJ2-1
d_call: -
clone_size: -

cdr3_nt: TGTGCCAGCAGCTGGGCAGATCAAACCGGGGAGCTGTTTTTT
cdr3_aa: CASSWADQTGELFF
v_call: TRBV7-9
cdr3_length: 14
j_call: TRBJ2-2
d_call: -
clone_size: -

cdr3_nt: TGTGCCAGCTCACCTCTTGAGGGCAGGGTGTCCTATAATTCACCCCTCCACTTT
cdr3_aa: CASSPLEGRVSYNSPLHF
v_call: TRBV18
cdr3_length: 18
j_call: TRBJ1-6
d_call: -
clone_size: once

cdr3_nt: TGTGCCTGGAGTTCCAGGGGAGCAGATACGCAGTATTTT
cdr3_aa: CAWSSRGADTQYF
v_call: TRBV30
cdr3_length: 13
j_call: TRBJ2-3
d_call: -
clone_size: -

cdr3_nt: TGTGCCAGCAGTCTCAGGGTATCAAATGAAAAACTGTTTTTT
cdr3_aa: CASSLRVSNEKLFF
v_call: TRBV6-1
cdr3_length: 14
j_call: TRBJ1-4
d_call: -
clone_size: -

cdr3_nt: TGCGCCAGCAGCCAGCCGGGACAGGGAGATTCAGAGACCCAGTACTTC
cdr3_aa: CASSQPGQGDSETQYF
v_call: TRBV4-1
cdr3_length: 16
j_call: TRBJ2-5
d_call: TRBD1
clone_size: -

cdr3_nt: TGTGCCAGCAGTTCTCCGGGAGCTAATGAAAAACTGTTTTTT
cdr3_aa: CASSSPGANEKLFF
v_call: TRBV6-1
cdr3_length: 14
j_call: TRBJ1-4
d_call: -
clone_size: -

cdr3_nt: TGTGCCAGCAGCTTCCGCACGACGGCAACTAATGAAAAACTGTTTTTT
cdr3_aa: CASSFRTTATNEKLFF
v_call: TRBV7-9
cdr3_length: 16
j_call: TRBJ1-4
d_call: -
clone_size: -

cdr3_nt: TGTGCCACCAGCAGCCGTCTAGCTGGGAATGAGCAGTTCTTC
cdr3_aa: CATSSRLAGNEQFF
v_call: TRBV15
cdr3_length: 14
j_call: TRBJ2-1
d_call: -
clone_size: -

cdr3_nt: TGTGCCAGCAGTTTAGGGGTATTCCGCGATATTAAAGGAAACACCATATATTTT
cdr3_aa: CASSLGVFRDIKGNTIYF
v_call: TRBV28
cdr3_length: 18
j_call: TRBJ1-3
d_call: -
clone_size: -

cdr3_nt: TGTGCCAGCAGCAAAATCCTCCGGACAGTTAAAGAGACCCAGTACTTC
cdr3_aa: CASSKILRTVKETQYF
v_call: TRBV21-1
cdr3_length: 16
j_call: TRBJ2-5
d_call: -
clone_size: once

cdr3_nt: TGTGCCAGCAGTGAGGCCAGGGGGAAGGGCAATCAGCCCCAGCATTTT
cdr3_aa: CASSEARGKGNQPQHF
v_call: TRBV6-1
cdr3_length: 16
j_call: TRBJ1-5
d_call: TRBD1
clone_size: -

cdr3_nt: TGTGCCAGCAGCTTAGCTAGTAGCTCCTACAATGAGCAGTTCTTC
cdr3_aa: CASSLASSSYNEQFF
v_call: TRBV5-6
cdr3_length: 15
j_call: TRBJ2-1
d_call: -
clone_size: -

cdr3_nt: TGCGCCAGCAGCTTGGCCGGCAAGGGGAGGGGTTATGGCTACACCTTC
cdr3_aa: CASSLAGKGRGYGYTF
v_call: TRBV5-1
cdr3_length: 16
j_call: TRBJ1-2
d_call: -
clone_size: -

cdr3_nt: TGCGCCAGCAAATATACCCAGGGGACTAATGAAAAACTGTTTTTT
cdr3_aa: CASKYTQGTNEKLFF
v_call: TRBV5-1
cdr3_length: 15
j_call: TRBJ1-4
d_call: -
clone_size: -

cdr3_nt: TGTGCCAGCAGTTACTCTCTCGGGTCTTCTGATGAAAAACTGTTTTTT
cdr3_aa: CASSYSLGSSDEKLFF
v_call: TRBV6-5
cdr3_length: 16
j_call: TRBJ1-4
d_call: -
clone_size: -

cdr3_nt: TGCGCCAGCAGCGGGACTCAGCCCCCACCCCTCCACTTT
cdr3_aa: CASSGTQPPPLHF
v_call: TRBV5-1
cdr3_length: 13
j_call: TRBJ1-6
d_call: -
clone_size: -

cdr3_nt: TGTGCCAGCAGTATGCGTGGTGAAGCTTTCTTT
cdr3_aa: CASSMRGEAFF
v_call: TRBV6-5
cdr3_length: 11
j_call: TRBJ1-1
d_call: -
clone_size: once

cdr3_nt: TGTGCCAGCACCAGGGATGCAGTAGGTCAGCCCCAGCATTTT
cdr3_aa: CASTRDAVGQPQHF
v_call: TRBV6-1
cdr3_length: 14
j_call: TRBJ1-5
d_call: -
clone_size: -

cdr3_nt: TGTGCCAGCAGGACTAGCGGGGCCGGTGAGCAGTTCTTC
cdr3_aa: CASRTSGAGEQFF
v_call: TRBV6-1
cdr3_length: 13
j_call: TRBJ2-1
d_call: TRBD2
clone_size: -

cdr3_nt: TGTGCCAGCAGTGAATCGGAACAGGTTGGGAAGGGCTATGGCTACACCTTC
cdr3_aa: CASSESEQVGKGYGYTF
v_call: TRBV27
cdr3_length: 17
j_call: TRBJ1-2
d_call: -
clone_size: -

cdr3_nt: TGTGCCAGCAGCGTGGAGACCGGACTAGCCGGAGAGACCCAGTACTTC
cdr3_aa: CASSVETGLAGETQYF
v_call: TRBV9
cdr3_length: 16
j_call: TRBJ2-5
d_call: TRBD2
clone_size: -

cdr3_nt: TGTGCCAGCAGCTCGCTCCGGACAGGGTTCACCGGGGAGCTGTTTTTT
cdr3_aa: CASSSLRTGFTGELFF
v_call: TRBV7-9
cdr3_length: 16
j_call: TRBJ2-2
d_call: TRBD1
clone_size: -

cdr3_nt: TGTGCCAGCAGTGTGTTAGCGGGGATAAACAATGAGCAGTTCTTC
cdr3_aa: CASSVLAGINNEQFF
v_call: TRBV2
cdr3_length: 15
j_call: TRBJ2-1
d_call: TRBD2
clone_size: -

cdr3_nt: TGCGCCAGCAGCCTAGGGACTAGCGGTTTCTCCTACGAGCAGTACTTC
cdr3_aa: CASSLGTSGFSYEQYF
v_call: TRBV5-1
cdr3_length: 16
j_call: TRBJ2-7
d_call: TRBD2
clone_size: once

cdr3_nt: TGTGCCAGCAGTTTAGGGACGCGCCTAGGTATGAACACTGAAGCTTTCTTT
cdr3_aa: CASSLGTRLGMNTEAFF
v_call: TRBV28
cdr3_length: 17
j_call: TRBJ1-1
d_call: -
clone_size: -

cdr3_nt: TGTGCCTGGGGGAGGGACAGGGGGCGCGACTATGGCTACACCTTC
cdr3_aa: CAWGRDRGRDYGYTF
v_call: TRBV30
cdr3_length: 15
j_call: TRBJ1-2
d_call: TRBD1
clone_size: -

cdr3_nt: TGCGCCAGCGGAGGGGGGAGCTACGAGCAGTACTTC
cdr3_aa: CASGGGSYEQYF
v_call: TRBV5-1
cdr3_length: 12
j_call: TRBJ2-7
d_call: -
clone_size: -

cdr3_nt: TGTGCCTGGACGCGGGCATTGGACACTGAAGCTTTCTTT
cdr3_aa: CAWTRALDTEAFF
v_call: TRBV30
cdr3_length: 13
j_call: TRBJ1-1
d_call: -
clone_size: -

cdr3_nt: TGTGCCAGCAGTGAAGCGTTAGAAGCTCGAGGTCTCGGTCGCCACGAGCAGTACTTC
cdr3_aa: CASSEALEARGLGRHEQYF
v_call: TRBV6-1
cdr3_length: 19
j_call: TRBJ2-7
d_call: -
clone_size: -

cdr3_nt: TGCGCCAGCGCCCGAGGGGAGGCCAAAAACATTCAGTACTTC
cdr3_aa: CASARGEAKNIQYF
v_call: TRBV5-1
cdr3_length: 14
j_call: TRBJ2-4
d_call: -
clone_size: -

cdr3_nt: TGCGCCAGCAGCCTCATTGAAGCGGGCTCCTACAATGAGCAGTTCTTC
cdr3_aa: CASSLIEAGSYNEQFF
v_call: TRBV4-3
cdr3_length: 16
j_call: TRBJ2-1
d_call: -
clone_size: once

cdr3_nt: TGCGCCAGCAGTCCGGGAACTGCAGCAGATACGCAGTATTTT
cdr3_aa: CASSPGTAADTQYF
v_call: TRBV10-1
cdr3_length: 14
j_call: TRBJ2-3
d_call: -
clone_size: -

cdr3_nt: TGTGCCAGCAATCTAGCGGGGCTGCATACGCAGTATTTT
cdr3_aa: CASNLAGLHTQYF
v_call: TRBV2
cdr3_length: 13
j_call: TRBJ2-3
d_call: TRBD2
clone_size: -

cdr3_nt: TGTGCCAGTAGTGAGGGGGGTTCAGTGGAGACCCAGTACTTC
cdr3_aa: CASSEGGSVETQYF
v_call: TRBV6-6
cdr3_length: 14
j_call: TRBJ2-5
d_call: -
clone_size: -

cdr3_nt: TGTGCCAGCAAAGAGGCCGGCACTTTAGCTAATGAAAAACTGTTTTTT
cdr3_aa: CASKEAGTLANEKLFF
v_call: TRBV28
cdr3_length: 16
j_call: TRBJ1-4
d_call: -
clone_size: -

cdr3_nt: TGTGCCAGCAGTTACATGAGGGATCAGCCCCAGCATTTT
cdr3_aa: CASSYMRDQPQHF
v_call: TRBV6-5
cdr3_length: 13
j_call: TRBJ1-5
d_call: -
clone_size: few

cdr3_nt: TGTGCCAGCAGTTTCGGACAAGACGCTGTGAACACTGAAGCTTTCTTT
cdr3_aa: CASSFGQDAVNTEAFF
v_call: TRBV11-2
cdr3_length: 16
j_call: TRBJ1-1
d_call: -
clone_size: -

cdr3_nt: TGTGCCATCAACCCGGGGACAGGGTACGGCTACACCTTC
cdr3_aa: CAINPGTGYGYTF
v_call: TRBV10-3
cdr3_length: 13
j_call: TRBJ1-2
d_call: TRBD1
clone_size: -

cdr3_nt: TGTGCCAGCAGTTTATTGGGGAGGGGTGGAGAAAACACCATATATTTT
cdr3_aa: CASSLLGRGGENTIYF
v_call: TRBV27
cdr3_length: 16
j_call: TRBJ1-3
d_call: -
clone_size: -

cdr3_nt: TGCGCCAGCAGCCAAGATTCGCGTATAGATACGCAGTATTTT
cdr3_aa: CASSQDSRIDTQYF
v_call: TRBV7-2
cdr3_length: 14
j_call: TRBJ2-3
d_call: -
clone_size: -

cdr3_nt: TGTGCCAGCAGTCGAAAAGGCGGAACTAACTATGGCTACACCTTC
cdr3_aa: CASSRKGGTNYGYTF
v_call: TRBV7-9
cdr3_length: 15
j_call: TRBJ1-2
d_call: -
clone_size: -

cdr3_nt: TGCGCCAGCAGCCAAGTGGGCCAGGGGCTGACCTACGAGCAGTACTTC
cdr3_aa: CASSQVGQGLTYEQYF
v_call: TRBV4-1
cdr3_length: 16
j_call: TRBJ2-7
d_call: -
clone_size: -